These T cell receptor beta chains were read from a single sample in a study of blood T cell repertoires in COVID-19. Measured with immunoSEQ multiplex PCR; TCRdb has only the in-frame clones, and not every one. The sample lists just over 300,000 clones, roughly 86% seen once, with over 1.5% in the top ten. Source material: peripheral blood. Receptor source: a woman aged 25 to 39 with COVID-19, enrolled during active disease. CDR3s include the opening cysteine and the closing phenylalanine or tryptophan. Each record gives: D gene, J gene, V gene, clone size, CDR3 DNA, CDR3 protein. D genes are given only for firm matches. Some rows mark clone size as missing; the rest say once, few, many or name a class of expanded clone.

>-|TRBJ1-4|TRBV19|-
TGTGCCAGCCAGTCCGCAACTAATGAAAAACTGTTTTTT
CASQSATNEKLFF
>TRBD2|TRBJ2-1|TRBV11-2|-
TGTGCCAGCAGCTTACGGGGACTGAGGGGAGGGAATGAGCAGTTCTTC
CASSLRGLRGGNEQFF
>TRBD2|TRBJ2-3|TRBV9|-
TGTGCCAGCAGCTCACGGTTAGCGGGGGGGCCGACAGATACGCAGTATTTT
CASSSRLAGGPTDTQYF
>TRBD2|TRBJ2-1|TRBV4-1|-
TGCGCCAGCAGCTCAAGACTAGCGGGCTCCTACAATGAGCAGTTCTTC
CASSSRLAGSYNEQFF
>-|TRBJ1-2|TRBV2|-
TGTGCCAGCATGGAGAATCACTATGGCTACACCTTC
CASMENHYGYTF
>TRBD1|TRBJ2-7|TRBV4-3|-
TGCGCCAGCAGCCAAGACGGGACAGGGGGGTACGAGCAGTACTTC
CASSQDGTGGYEQYF
>-|TRBJ2-6|TRBV6-2/TRBV6-3|-
TGTGCCAGCAGTCCACGACACCCTTCTGGGGCCAACGTCCTGACTTTC
CASSPRHPSGANVLTF
>TRBD1|TRBJ2-4|TRBV6-2/TRBV6-3|-
TGTGCCAGCAGTTACTACAGGGGGCTTGAAAACATTCAGTACTTC
CASSYYRGLENIQYF
>-|TRBJ1-1|TRBV7-9|few
TGTGCCAGCAGCTCTGCGCGGGGAAACACTGAAGCTTTCTTT
CASSSARGNTEAFF
>TRBD1|TRBJ1-2|TRBV29-1|-
TGCAGCGTTGATCGCGTCAGGGGGACTAACTATGGCTACACCTTC
CSVDRVRGTNYGYTF
>TRBD1|TRBJ1-5|TRBV6-5|few
TGTGCCAGCAGTTCACAGGGGGGTGGTAATCAGCCCCAGCATTTT
CASSSQGGGNQPQHF
>-|TRBJ2-6|TRBV5-5|-
TGTGCCAGCAGCTTGGGGCCCTCTTCTGGGGCCAACGTCCTGACTTTC
CASSLGPSSGANVLTF
>TRBD1|TRBJ1-1|TRBV5-1|-
TGCGCCAGCAGCTCTAGACAGGGGAACACTGAAGCTTTCTTT
CASSSRQGNTEAFF
>-|TRBJ1-2|TRBV3-1/TRBV3-2|-
TGTGCCAGCAGCCAAGGTGAAAAGGGGACAAACTACACCTTC
CASSQGEKGTNYTF
>-|TRBJ1-1|TRBV6-5|-
TGTGCCAGCAGGGCCGGAGGGTACACTGAAGCTTTCTTT
CASRAGGYTEAFF
>TRBD1|TRBJ2-1|TRBV7-8|-
TGTGCCAGCAGCAAAGACAGGGGGTCGTCCTACAATGAGCAGTTCTTC
CASSKDRGSSYNEQFF
>TRBD2|TRBJ2-5|TRBV4-1|once
TGCGCCAGCAGCCAAGGCTTTGTACCTAGCGGTGACCAAGAGACCCAGTACTTC
CASSQGFVPSGDQETQYF
>TRBD2|TRBJ2-7|TRBV6-5|once
TGTGCCAGCACTCCCGGGGGGACCTACGAGCAGTACTTC
CASTPGGTYEQYF
>TRBD1|TRBJ1-6|TRBV6-4|once
TGTGCCAGCAGTGACTCCCCCACCGGGACAGGGGATTCACCCCTCCACTTT
CASSDSPTGTGDSPLHF
>TRBD2|TRBJ2-1|TRBV5-1|-
TGCGCCAGCAGCTACTCATCCCACCTGACGCTAGCGGGGGGGCCCAATGAGCAGTTCTTC
CASSYSSHLTLAGGPNEQFF
>-|TRBJ1-2|TRBV3-1/TRBV3-2|-
TGTGCCAGCAGTCAGGCAGGAGGCGGCTACACCTTC
CASSQAGGGYTF
>TRBD1|TRBJ2-7|TRBV6-2/TRBV6-3|-
TGTGCCAGCAGTTATTACAGGGGCTACGAGCAGTACTTC
CASSYYRGYEQYF
>TRBD2|TRBJ2-7|TRBV7-8|-
TGTGCCAGCAGCTTAGTCGGGGGGTGGGAGCGGTTCTACGAGCAGTACTTC
CASSLVGGWERFYEQYF
>-|TRBJ1-1|TRBV6-5|-
TGTGCCAGCGGTTATCCTAAAGCTTTCTTT
CASGYPKAFF
>-|TRBJ1-1|TRBV6-5|-
TGTGCCAGCAGGACCCTTGGACAGAACACTGAAGCTTTCTTT
CASRTLGQNTEAFF
>-|TRBJ1-4|TRBV14|-
TGTGCCAGCAGCCAAGCGTTCGGAGGGAATAATGAAAAACTGTTTTTT
CASSQAFGGNNEKLFF
>-|TRBJ1-4|TRBV19|-
TGTGCCAGTAGTTCCCAACCCGGGCTGTTTTTT
CASSSQPGLFF
>-|TRBJ1-6|TRBV11-3|-
TGTGCCAGCAGCTTAGGGCAGGCTGTTTCACCCCTCCACTTT
CASSLGQAVSPLHF
>TRBD1|TRBJ1-1|TRBV9|-
TGTGCCAGCAGCCCCGAGAGGACAGGGTCTGAAGCTTTCTTT
CASSPERTGSEAFF
>TRBD1|TRBJ1-4|TRBV5-5|-
TGTGCCAGCAGCCGAGAGGGACAGGATAATGAAAAACTGTTTTTT
CASSREGQDNEKLFF
>TRBD1|TRBJ2-3|TRBV28|-
TGTGCCAGCAGTTTGACAGGGGTAGATACGCAGTATTTT
CASSLTGVDTQYF
>TRBD1|TRBJ1-5|TRBV19|-
TGTGCCAGTATCCGACAGGGTTCGAATCAGCCCCAGCATTTT
CASIRQGSNQPQHF
>TRBD2|TRBJ2-1|TRBV5-1|-
TGCGCCAGCAGCGCGGGACTAGCGGGGGGGCCGAGGAGCTCCTACAATGAGCAGTTCTTC
CASSAGLAGGPRSSYNEQFF
>TRBD1|TRBJ1-2|TRBV13|-
TGTGCCAGCAGCTTGGAGCCGGGACAGAACTATGGCTACACCTTC
CASSLEPGQNYGYTF
>TRBD2|TRBJ2-7|TRBV4-3|-
TGCGCCAGCAGTGAGGCGGGAGGAGACCTCGACGAGCAGTACTTC
CASSEAGGDLDEQYF
>TRBD1|TRBJ2-1|TRBV4-1|-
TGCGCCAGCAGCCAAGCTTCACAGGGGGTACTCAATGAGCAGTTCTTC
CASSQASQGVLNEQFF
>-|TRBJ1-2|TRBV18|once
TGTGCCAGCTCACCACTTGACAGTACCGGCTACACCTTC
CASSPLDSTGYTF
>TRBD1|TRBJ1-1|TRBV27|-
TGTGCCAGCAGTAAGGGACAGGGGTTTACTAACACTGAAGCTTTCTTT
CASSKGQGFTNTEAFF
>-|TRBJ1-2|TRBV24-1|-
TGTGCCACCAGTGACCCTACGGGGAGACCTGACGGTGGCTACACCTTC
CATSDPTGRPDGGYTF
>-|TRBJ1-5|TRBV28|-
TGTGCCAGCAGTTTACGAGCTCAGCCCCAGCATTTT
CASSLRAQPQHF
>-|TRBJ1-6|TRBV3-1/TRBV3-2|-
TGTGCCAGCAGCCAAGATCCGGGTTCACCCCTCCACTTT
CASSQDPGSPLHF
>-|TRBJ2-1|TRBV7-2|-
TGTGCCAGCAGCTTTTTGGAGAGCCGATGGAGTGAGCAGTTCTTC
CASSFLESRWSEQFF
>-|TRBJ2-1|TRBV5-4|-
TGTGCCAGCAGCTTGGCGGGGGGGACAGTCTACAATGAGCAGTTCTTC
CASSLAGGTVYNEQFF
>-|TRBJ1-6|TRBV15|-
TGTGCCACCAGCAGAGACGACGGACGGACTTATAATTCACCCCTCCACTTT
CATSRDDGRTYNSPLHF
>TRBD1|TRBJ2-5|TRBV5-1|-
TGCGCCAGCAGCGCACGACAGGGTGTCGAGACCCAGTACTTC
CASSARQGVETQYF
>-|TRBJ1-6|TRBV7-2|-
TGTGCCAGCAGCTTAGGGCTGGGGGGCTCCTATAATTCACCCCTCCACTTT
CASSLGLGGSYNSPLHF
>-|TRBJ2-5|TRBV14|-
TGTGCCAGCAGCCAAGGGACCCTGGCGGGCAGTCAAGAGACCCAGTACTTC
CASSQGTLAGSQETQYF
>-|TRBJ1-2|TRBV6-5|-
TGTGCCAGCGGAAGAACAGGGCTCTATGGCTACACCTTC
CASGRTGLYGYTF
>-|TRBJ1-1|TRBV5-6|-
TGTGCCAGCAGCTTTGGGGCAGGGACTGAAGCTTTCTTT
CASSFGAGTEAFF
>-|TRBJ1-2|TRBV6-5|-
TGTGCCAGCAGAACCATCGGTAACTATGGCTACACCTTC
CASRTIGNYGYTF